This T cell receptor (beta chain) was obtained from a study of OX40 agonist ivuxolimab in advanced cancers. About the study: From 23 to 79 years was the age range, with a mean of approximately 63 years, and over 80% were male. Eligibility rules accepted prior anti-PD-1, anti-PD-L1 or anti-CTLA-4 therapy, and over 35% had some. Findings of the study overall: The antigens recognized by the expanded peripheral T cells, that is their antigen specificity, were not determined. The study found among the lowest clonal expansion in partial responders at 0.1-3.0 mg/kg.

The CDR3 totals 15 residues. CDR1 is MNHEY and CDR2 is SMNVEV in the germline V gene (reference sequence). With 0 bases removed from V and 1 base from J, the gap between germline ends came to 8 bases. To note about this clone: Its target is not known.

Clones were sequenced by immunoSEQ multiplex PCR, and TCRdb holds only the in-frame ones, with some missing. This sample has 54,000 or so clones; nearly 85% occur once, and the top ten carry approximately 2%. This chain links TRBV27 with TRBJ2-3; D is ambiguous. The material sequenced was CD4+ or CD8+ T cells sorted from blood, taken in a trial of the OX40 agonist ivuxolimab. This clonotype was sampled from an adult with an advanced solid tumor such as melanoma, head and neck, liver or kidney cancer. The CDR3: CASSLSLFGTDTQYF. The CDR3 nucleotides are TGTGCCAGCAGTTTATCCCTCTTCGGCACAGATACGCAGTATTTT.